The next 15 T cell receptor beta chains were all read from a single sample in a study of T cells in Graves' hyperthyroidism and ophthalmopathy (dated by TCRdb to about 2019). To prepare the library, multiplex PCR was applied. The sequencer listed for this sample is Illumina HiSeq 2000. The TCR beta CDR3 regions were amplified from RNA transcripts. For the first round of RT-PCR on the TCR CDR3, the HTBI primer set was used together with the Qiagen OneStep RT-PCR kit. The public reads were reanalyzed by TCRdb: fastp trimming at Q25, MiXCR alignment, in-frame beta chains only. Rows merge per CDR3 protein into single entries with the most common DNA and genes. The sample records some 500,000 distinct CDR3 sequences, roughly 14% of which are singletons. The ten biggest clones cover around 17% of the sample. The sequencing input was blood. The source is a young woman with Graves' hyperthyroidism.

This clonotype was detected many times. The chain links TRBV6-2 or TRBV6-3 to TRBJ1-1; the D is unclear. This CDR3 has 15 amino acids. Germline V lookup: CDR1 MNHEY, CDR2 SVGEGT. The ends were cut back, 5 bases at V and 2 bases at J, with 15 bases in the middle. The DNA for the CDR3 is TGTGCCAGCAGTACCCGGCTCGGCGAAAACACTGAAGCTTTCTTT. Its translation: CASSTRLGENTEAFF.

In this sample, this clonotype turned up many times. V and J are TRBV11-2 and TRBJ1-2, with TRBD1 as a possible D gene (6 bases). CDR3 length: 18 residues. Germline V CDR1 and CDR2: SGHAT, FQNNGV. V gave up 4 bases and J gave up 0 bases, with 21 bases separating them. The CDR3, as DNA: TGTGCCAGCAGCTACCAGGGGTCGCATTTGTCCCCTAACTATGGCTACACCTTC. Translated: CASSYQGSHLSPNYGYTF.

This clonotype was recorded a few times. The chain carries TRBV5-1 and TRBJ2-3; a weak D match, TRBD1 (5 bases). Trimming took 10 bases from V and 6 from J, leaving 33 bases between them. Germline-derived CDR1 and CDR2 are SGHRS and YFSETQ. The length of the CDR3 is 18 residues. CDR3 DNA sequence: TGCGCCGGACGTCGACGTGCCCAAGACAGTCCCCGGTGGGATACGCAGTATTTT. It specifies CAGRRRAQDSPRWDTQYF.

V and J are TRBV5-5 and TRBJ2-3, with TRBD2 matching 12 bases. The CDR3 extends over 19 amino acids. Germline CDR1 is SGHKS and CDR2 is YYEKEE (reference sequence). Unmatched junction bases numbered 12, after V lost 4 bases and J lost 0 bases. CDR3 in amino acids: CASSRRLAGARASTDTQYF. The CDR3 region has the DNA TGTGCCAGCAGCCGAAGACTAGCGGGAGCACGTGCTAGCACAGATACGCAGTATTTT.

This clonotype was observed many times. The chain recombines TRBV12-3 or TRBV12-4 with TRBJ1-6; D is unresolved. Deletions cut 5 bases from V and 8 bases from J, with 16 bases between. This CDR3 is 15 amino acids long. The CDR3 spells CASSPSSRVYSPLHF. The CDR3 bases are TGTGCCAGCAGTCCCTCCTCGAGGGTGTATTCACCCCTCCACTTT.

This clonotype was detected many times. V usage is TRBV11-2 and J usage is TRBJ1-1, with 7 nucleotides matching TRBD1. Trimming at V came to 5 bases and at J to 0 bases, leaving 6 bases not matched to a gene. Germline CDR1 is SGHAT and CDR2 is FQNNGV. The length of the CDR3 is 15 residues. Written as DNA, the CDR3 is TGTGCCAGCAGCATTACAGGGGCTATGAACACTGAAGCTTTCTTT. Its protein is CASSITGAMNTEAFF.

This clonotype was counted between two and nine times. This sequence joins TRBV19 and TRBJ2-6; D is possibly TRBD2 (6 bases). The length of the CDR3 is 17 residues. V was shortened by 5 bases and J by 0 bases, with 14 bases between the two germline ends. Germline loops: CDR1 LNHDA, CDR2 SQIVND (reference sequence). The CDR3, as DNA: TGTGCCAGTAGTGGAGGGCAGGCAGTCTCTGGGGCCAACGTCCTGACTTTC. The encoded protein is CASSGGQAVSGANVLTF. The full variable domain, completed using reference TRBV19 and TRBJ2-6, is DGGITQSPKYLFRKEGQNVTLSCEQNLNHDAMYWYRQDPGQGLRLIYYSQIVNDFQKGDIAEGYSVSREKKESFPLTVTSAQKNPTAFYLCASSGGQAVSGANVLTFGAGSRLTVL.

At least ten counts were recorded for this clonotype. The chain is built from TRBV30 and TRBJ1-1, with a tentative D call TRBD1 (5 bases). In germline, CDR1 is GTSNPN, CDR2 SVGIG (reference sequence). This CDR3 contains 11 residues. Trimming left V 5 bases short and J 5 bases short, with 9 bases between. The CDR3, as DNA: TGTGCCTGGGGGGCAAGTACTGAAGCTTTCTTT. Its protein is CAWGASTEAFF.

The chain couples TRBV6-5 to TRBJ2-5, with 8 bases lining up with TRBD2. From germline, CDR1 is MNHEY and CDR2 SVGAGI. This CDR3 comprises 15 residues. V lost 4 bases and J lost 2; bases outside the gene matches: 6. CDR3 sequence (DNA): TGTGCCAGCAGTTGGCAACTAGCGGATCAAGAGACCCAGTACTTC. Translated: CASSWQLADQETQYF.

This clonotype was seen at least ten times. J is TRBJ2-2 and V is TRBV12-3 or TRBV12-4; 8 bases line up with TRBD1. The CDR3 is made up of 20 amino acids. Trimming removed 2 bases from V and 8 bases from J; junction bases left unmatched: 22. This CDR3 is CASSLRAPGASGGPGGELFF. CDR3 DNA sequence: TGTGCCAGCAGTTTACGGGCGCCTGGGGCGTCAGGGGGCCCGGGAGGGGAGCTGTTTTTT.

The J gene is TRBJ2-3, the V gene TRBV7-3, with 13 bases matching TRBD2. The germline CDR1 and CDR2 sequences are SGHTA and FQGTGA. The CDR3 length is 16 residues. With V trimmed by 5 bases and J by 2 bases, 4 bases remained unmatched. CDR3 residues: CASSPGLAGLTDTQYF. CDR3 coding DNA: TGTGCCAGCAGCCCGGGACTAGCGGGACTCACAGATACGCAGTATTTT.

This clonotype was detected ten times or more. CDR3 in amino acids: CASSLGSGGWDNEQFF. The CDR3 DNA reads as TGCGCCAGCAGCTTAGGTTCTGGGGGATGGGACAATGAGCAGTTCTTC. The chain carries TRBV5-1 and TRBJ2-1; possibly TRBD1 or TRBD2 for D (5 bases each). The CDR3 covers 16 residues. Deletions cut 2 bases from V and 5 bases from J, with 17 bases between. Germline-derived CDR1 and CDR2 are SGHRS and YFSETQ.

This rearrangement joins TRBV6-1 to TRBJ2-7; 8 nucleotides agree with TRBD1. The CDR3 length is 14 residues. The germline V gene has CDR1 MNHNS and CDR2 SASEGT. J was trimmed by 3 bases and V by 7 bases; bases with no gene match: 8. The CDR3, as DNA: TGTGCCAGCAACCCCCCGGACAGGGTCTACGAGCAGTACTTC. Its protein is CASNPPDRVYEQYF.

This clonotype was recorded at least ten times. V and J are TRBV12-3 or TRBV12-4 and TRBJ1-1; TRBD1 is a possible D gene (5 bases). Trimming removed 0 bases from V and 4 bases from J, with 9 bases in between. This CDR3 has 14 amino acids. The CDR3 DNA is TGTGCCAGCAGTTTAGCGGGGGTAGGCACTGAAGCTTTCTTT. Translating it yields CASSLAGVGTEAFF.

In this sample, this clonotype turned up many times. The DNA of the CDR3 is TGCGCCAGCAGCCCGGAGGTGCGTTCGGAGACCCAGTACTTC. Protein product: CASSPEVRSETQYF. This chain links TRBV5-1 with TRBJ2-5, with D maybe TRBD2 (5 bases). This CDR3 is built from 14 residues. Germline V gene sequence: CDR1 SGHRS, CDR2 YFSETQ. The V end was cut by 4 bases, the J end by 5 bases, with 15 bases between.